The next 26 T cell receptor beta chains were all read from a single sample in a study of blood T cell repertoires in COVID-19. Libraries were prepared by immunoSEQ multiplex PCR; TCRdb keeps only in-frame clonotypes and omits some of them. This table has 70,000 or so clones, about nine tenths appearing once. Sequencing used peripheral blood. All receptors derive from a man aged 25-45 years with acute or convalescent COVID-19.

The chain recombines TRBV30 with TRBJ2-1; 7 bases align to TRBD2. This CDR3 region has 15 residues. V lost 1 base and J lost 8; bases outside the gene matches: 11. Germline CDR1 reads GTSNPN; CDR2 reads SVGIG (reference sequence). CDR3 loop: CAWSGSPSGVDEQFF. DNA for the CDR3: TGTGCCTGGAGTGGATCCCCTAGCGGAGTCGATGAGCAGTTCTTC.

The rearrangement uses TRBV30 and TRBJ2-1; TRBD1 matches at 8 bases. The J segment lost 1 base and the V segment lost 5 bases, leaving 1 base of the junction unmatched. Germline assignment: CDR1 GTSNPN and CDR2 SVGIG (reference sequence). CDR3 length: 13 residues. The CDR3 reads CAWDRGSYNEQFF. DNA of the CDR3: TGTGCCTGGGACAGGGGTTCCTACAATGAGCAGTTCTTC.

This chain uses TRBV7-2 with TRBJ2-5; no clear D gene. CDR1 is SGHTA and CDR2 is FQGNSA in the germline V gene. CDR3 length: 13 amino acids. The V gene lost 2 bases and the J gene lost 5 bases, with 9 bases spanning the gap. The CDR3 here is CASSLRWSETQYF. DNA for the CDR3: TGTGCCAGCAGCTTAAGATGGAGCGAGACCCAGTACTTC.

The chain joins TRBV5-1 to TRBJ1-3; tentatively, D is TRBD1 (5 bases). The CDR3 is made up of 14 amino acids. With 4 bases removed from V and 4 bases from J, the gap between germline ends came to 12 bases. The germline V gene encodes CDR1 SGHRS and CDR2 YFSETQ. The CDR3 region is CASSPDTSGNTIYF. CDR3 bases: TGCGCCAGCAGCCCGGACACGTCGGGAAACACCATATATTTT.

A few counts support this clone. This CDR3 is CASSAPGQFYGYTF. The CDR3 DNA follows: TGTGCCAGCAGTGCCCCGGGACAGTTCTATGGCTACACCTTC. V is TRBV25-1 and J is TRBJ1-2; 7 bases fit TRBD1. This CDR3 contains 14 residues. Germline assignment: CDR1 MGHDK and CDR2 SYGVNS. The V gene end was trimmed by 4 bases and the J gene end by 4 bases; junction bases not matched to a gene: 6.

The chain employs TRBV30 and TRBJ2-5, with D unresolved. This CDR3 region has 15 residues. Looked up from germline, CDR1 is GTSNPN and CDR2 is SVGIG (reference sequence). Trimming removed 3 bases at V and 1 base at J, with 15 bases between. CDR3 amino acids: CAWRPLGGIQETQYF. The CDR3 DNA sequence: TGTGCCTGGAGACCCCTAGGTGGCATCCAAGAGACCCAGTACTTC.

The chain has TRBV20-1 and TRBJ2-7; 8 nucleotides align to TRBD2. CDR1 and CDR2 from the germline V gene are DFQATT and SNEGSKA (reference sequence). CDR3 length: 15 amino acids. V dropped 3 bases and J dropped 3; count of bases not matched to a gene: 10. The CDR3 loop reads CSASSSRLAGYEQYF. DNA of the CDR3: TGCAGTGCTAGTTCCAGCCGCCTAGCGGGCTACGAGCAGTACTTC.

This clone came up once. V usage is TRBV18 and J usage is TRBJ2-3; a weak D match, TRBD2 (5 bases). With 4 bases removed from V and 3 bases from J, the gap between germline ends came to 20 bases. The V gene's germline CDR1 is KGHSH and CDR2 LQKENI. The CDR3 is 17 residues long. The CDR3 region has the DNA TGTGCCAGCTCACTATACATTTTGGAGGATAATACAGATACGCAGTATTTT. Protein product: CASSLYILEDNTDTQYF.

V gene TRBV19 combines with J gene TRBJ1-4, with D possibly being TRBD1 (6 bases). From germline, CDR1 is LNHDA and CDR2 SQIVND (reference sequence). Deletions cut 9 bases from V and 3 bases from J, with 11 bases between. The CDR3 consists of 13 residues. CDR3: CASQGSANEKLFF. DNA for the CDR3: TGTGCCAGCCAGGGGTCCGCTAATGAAAAACTGTTTTTT. Using reference TRBV19 and TRBJ1-4 for the parts outside the CDR3, the full variable domain is DGGITQSPKYLFRKEGQNVTLSCEQNLNHDAMYWYRQDPGQGLRLIYYSQIVNDFQKGDIAEGYSVSREKKESFPLTVTSAQKNPTAFYLCASQGSANEKLFFGSGTQLSVL.

With respect to this clone: Germline and junction disagree at one end, which may indicate a read error. The chain couples TRBV7-7 to TRBJ2-5; D is undetermined. Germline assignment: CDR1 SSHAT and CDR2 FNYEAQ (reference sequence). CDR3 length: 11 residues. The CDR3 bases are TGTGCTAGCAGCTCGAGTGGGACCCAGTACTTC. Protein: CASSSSGTQYF.

The V call is TRBV9, the J call TRBJ2-1, with 11 bases identical to TRBD2. The CDR3 loop spans 15 amino acids. V lost 3 bases and J lost 4; bases outside the gene matches: 3. Germline V gene data show CDR1 as SGDLS and CDR2 as YYNGEE. The CDR3: CASSALAGGYNEQFF. CDR3 nucleotide sequence: TGTGCCAGCAGCGCCCTAGCGGGAGGTTACAATGAGCAGTTCTTC.

The V gene is TRBV25-1, the J gene TRBJ2-3, with D possibly being TRBD2 (5 bases). This CDR3 is 12 amino acids long. The V and J ends lost 7 bases and 2 bases respectively, with 7 bases between them. Looked up from germline, CDR1 is MGHDK and CDR2 is SYGVNS. CDR3 in amino acids: CASNGDTDTQYF. The DNA for the CDR3 is TGTGCCAGCAACGGGGACACAGATACGCAGTATTTT.

The chain employs TRBV6-1 and TRBJ2-7, with TRBD1 matching over 8 bases. Germline assignment: CDR1 MNHNS and CDR2 SASEGT. After removal of 3 bases from V and 2 bases from J, the junction contained 6 bases not matched to a gene. This CDR3 is 15 amino acids long. Written as DNA, the CDR3 is TGTGCCAGCAGTGATGTGTGGACAGGGACCTACGAGCAGTACGTC. Translation: CASSDVWTGTYEQYV.

The V and J genes are TRBV2 and TRBJ1-2, with 10 bases matching TRBD1. The CDR3 runs to 13 residues. Germline-derived CDR1 and CDR2 are SNHLY and FYNNEI. With V trimmed by 7 bases and J by 8 bases, 7 bases remained unmatched. The CDR3 protein is CASTGTGDTGYTF. The DNA of the CDR3 is TGTGCCAGCACGGGGACAGGGGATACGGGCTACACCTTC.

The chain combines TRBV19 with TRBJ2-5; 9 positions agree with TRBD1. V dropped 6 bases and J dropped 4; count of bases not matched to a gene: 9. Germline V gene lookup returns CDR1 LNHDA and CDR2 SQIVND (reference sequence). This CDR3 has 15 amino acids. The CDR3 reads CASRPRDRDGETQYF. CDR3 DNA: TGTGCCAGTAGACCCCGGGACAGGGACGGAGAGACCCAGTACTTC.

The chain carries TRBV4-3 and TRBJ1-2; TRBD1 aligns across 7 bases. V was pared by 4 bases and J by 4 bases, with 9 bases of the junction left unmatched. The CDR3 has 15 amino acids. The V gene's germline CDR1 is LGHNA and CDR2 YSLEER. CDR3 residues: CASSLETGNLYGYTF. Here the CDR3 DNA reads TGCGCCAGCAGCCTCGAGACAGGGAACCTCTATGGCTACACCTTC.

The genes are TRBV18 and TRBJ1-2, with 8 positions matching TRBD1. Germline V gives CDR1 KGHSH, CDR2 LQKENI. V was pared by 3 bases and J by 4 bases, with 4 bases of the junction left unmatched. The CDR3 contains 14 residues. The CDR3, as DNA: TGTGCCAGCTCACCCGAGACAGGGGTCTATGGCTACACCTTC. Residues: CASSPETGVYGYTF.

V and J are TRBV7-9 and TRBJ2-3, with TRBD2 identical over 7 bases. V dropped 4 bases and J dropped 1; count of bases not matched to a gene: 8. The CDR3 consists of 16 residues. Per the germline V gene, CDR1 is SEHNR and CDR2 is FQNEAQ (reference sequence). For the CDR3, the DNA is TGTGCCAGCAGCTCCAGCTTTGGGGGGGGCACAGATACGCAGTATTTT. It codes for CASSSSFGGGTDTQYF.

This clone appeared a few times. The V gene is TRBV5-6, the J gene TRBJ2-7; TRBD2 might be the D (6 bases). CDR1 is SGHDT, CDR2 YYEEEE, per germline. The CDR3 sequence is 14 residues long. V lost 4 bases, J lost 3 bases, and 14 bases lay in between. The CDR3 DNA is TGTGCCAGCAGCCCCGGGGGAGACAGCTACGAGCAGTACGTC. Translated: CASSPGGDSYEQYV.

The V and J genes are TRBV13 and TRBJ1-1, with no clear D. This CDR3 contains 17 residues. V dropped 5 bases and J dropped 0 bases, with 19 bases sitting between them. In germline, CDR1 is PRHDT, CDR2 FYEKMQ (reference sequence). CDR3 region: CASSTSGVRVMNTEAFF. CDR3 DNA sequence: TGTGCCAGCAGCACCTCCGGAGTTCGAGTGATGAACACTGAAGCTTTCTTT.

This clone has a single count. V and J are TRBV20-1 and TRBJ2-1; no clear D. Deletions cut 6 bases from V and 7 bases from J, with 10 bases between. CDR1 DFQATT and CDR2 SNEGSKA come from the germline V gene (reference sequence). This CDR3 region has 11 residues. DNA of the CDR3: TGCAGTGCAGAGGTTGGGAATGAGCAGTTCTTC. Amino acids: CSAEVGNEQFF.

This clone was observed a handful of times. This chain uses TRBV11-3 with TRBJ2-3; tentative D call: TRBD2 (7 bases). The V gene's germline CDR1 is SGHNT and CDR2 YENEEA. V was pared by 5 bases and J by 0 bases, with 15 bases between. CDR3 size: 16 residues. CDR3 protein: CASSRGGRSSTDTQYF. The CDR3 coding sequence is TGTGCCAGCAGCAGGGGGGGGAGATCTAGCACAGATACGCAGTATTTT. Together with reference TRBV11-3 and TRBJ2-3, the CDR3 gives the full variable domain: EAGVVQSPRYKIIEKKQPVAFWCNPISGHNTLYWYLQNLGQGPELLIRYENEEAVDDSQLPKDRFSAERLKGVDSTLKIQPAELGDSAVYLCASSRGGRSSTDTQYFGPGTRLTVL.

As DNA, the CDR3 is TGTGCCAGCAGCTTGTCATCTTCTGGCAGGGACTACGAGCAGTACGTC. Residues: CASSLSSSGRDYEQYV. The rearrangement joins TRBV5-6 to TRBJ2-7, with D perhaps matching TRBD1 (5 bases). This CDR3 region has 16 residues. CDR1 and CDR2 (germline): SGHDT, YYEEEE. Between the trimmed V and J ends, which lost 1 base and 3 bases, there was a span of 17 bases.

The chain employs TRBV6-5 and TRBJ2-1; D call uncertain. Trimming removed 7 bases from V and 0 bases from J, with 13 bases in between. The CDR3 consists of 15 residues. Germline V gene lookup returns CDR1 MNHEY and CDR2 SVGAGI. The CDR3 protein is CASIIYRSSYNEQFF. For the CDR3, the DNA is TGTGCCAGCATTATCTACCGGAGCTCCTACAATGAGCAGTTCTTC.

This clone has only a few counts. The gene calls are TRBV5-4 and TRBJ2-7; D is unresolved. Germline values: CDR1 SGHNT, CDR2 YYREEE (reference sequence). The CDR3 spans 14 residues. The V end was cut by 0 bases, the J end by 2 bases, with 9 bases between. The CDR3 spells CASSLAIFPYEQYF. The CDR3, as DNA: TGTGCCAGCAGCTTGGCCATTTTTCCCTACGAGCAGTACTTC.

The chain combines TRBV18 with TRBJ1-6, with D unresolved. V was pared by 3 bases and J by 0 bases, with 6 bases between. Germline-derived CDR1 and CDR2 are KGHSH and LQKENI. CDR3 length: 15 residues. The CDR3 sequence is CASSPVSSYNSPLHF. The CDR3 bases are TGTGCCAGCTCACCCGTGAGCTCCTATAATTCACCCCTCCACTTT.